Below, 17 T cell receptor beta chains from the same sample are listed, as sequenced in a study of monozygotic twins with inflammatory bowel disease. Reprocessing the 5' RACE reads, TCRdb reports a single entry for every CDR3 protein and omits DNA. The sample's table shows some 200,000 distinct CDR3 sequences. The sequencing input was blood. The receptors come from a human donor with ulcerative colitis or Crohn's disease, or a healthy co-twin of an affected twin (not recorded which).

The CDR3: CASSLIVKAGANQPQHF. The chain joins TRBV28 to TRBJ1-5; TCRdb's D gene call, TRBD1, goes unchecked for lack of DNA. Germline CDR1 reads MDHEN; CDR2 reads SYDVKM. This CDR3 spans 17 amino acids.

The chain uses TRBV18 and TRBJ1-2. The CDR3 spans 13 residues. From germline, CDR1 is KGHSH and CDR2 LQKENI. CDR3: CASSPAEHYGYTF.

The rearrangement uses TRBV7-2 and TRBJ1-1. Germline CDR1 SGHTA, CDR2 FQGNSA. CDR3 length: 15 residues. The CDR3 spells CASSLEADMNTEAFF.

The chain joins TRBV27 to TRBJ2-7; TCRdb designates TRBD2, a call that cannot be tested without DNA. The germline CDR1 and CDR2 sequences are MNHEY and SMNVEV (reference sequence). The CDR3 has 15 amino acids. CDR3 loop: CASSSRTSGSYEQYF.

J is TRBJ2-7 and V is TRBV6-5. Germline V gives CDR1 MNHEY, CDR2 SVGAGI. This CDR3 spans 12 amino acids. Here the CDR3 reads CASSYEGYEQYF.

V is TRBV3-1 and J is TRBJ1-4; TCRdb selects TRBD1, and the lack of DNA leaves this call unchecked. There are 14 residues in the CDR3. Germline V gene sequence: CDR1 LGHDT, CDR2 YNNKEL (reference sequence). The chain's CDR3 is CASSLLDRGEKLFF.

The CDR3 spells CASGSGGVQLEQFF. V is TRBV6-1 and J is TRBJ2-1; TCRdb's D call, TRBD2, is unchecked because there is no DNA. Germline values: CDR1 MNHNS, CDR2 SASEGT. The CDR3 is 14 residues long.

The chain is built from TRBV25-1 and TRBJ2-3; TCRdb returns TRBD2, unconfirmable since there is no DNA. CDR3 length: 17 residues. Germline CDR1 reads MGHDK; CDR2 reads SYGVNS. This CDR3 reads CASSVGGTSGSRDTQYF.

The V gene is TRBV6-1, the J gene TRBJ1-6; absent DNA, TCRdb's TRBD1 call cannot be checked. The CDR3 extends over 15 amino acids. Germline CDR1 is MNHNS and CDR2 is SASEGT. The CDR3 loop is CASSQGQGAASPLHF.

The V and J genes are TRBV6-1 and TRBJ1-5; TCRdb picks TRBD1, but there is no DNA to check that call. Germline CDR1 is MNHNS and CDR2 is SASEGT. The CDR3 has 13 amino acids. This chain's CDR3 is CASSEARGQPQHF.

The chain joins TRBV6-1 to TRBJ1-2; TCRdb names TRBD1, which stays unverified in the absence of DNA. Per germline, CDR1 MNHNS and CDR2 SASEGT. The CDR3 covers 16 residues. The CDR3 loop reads CASRPSSGTGTSGYTF.

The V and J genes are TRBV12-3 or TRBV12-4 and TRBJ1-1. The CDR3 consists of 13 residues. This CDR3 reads CASSFAGNTEAFF.

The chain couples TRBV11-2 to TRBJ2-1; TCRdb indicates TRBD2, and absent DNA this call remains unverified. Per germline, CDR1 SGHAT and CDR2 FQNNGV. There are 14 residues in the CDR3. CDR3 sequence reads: CASSEGFSYNEQFF.

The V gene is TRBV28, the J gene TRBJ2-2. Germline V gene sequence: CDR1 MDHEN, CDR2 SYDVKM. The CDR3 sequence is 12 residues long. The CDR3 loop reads CASSIGAGELFF.

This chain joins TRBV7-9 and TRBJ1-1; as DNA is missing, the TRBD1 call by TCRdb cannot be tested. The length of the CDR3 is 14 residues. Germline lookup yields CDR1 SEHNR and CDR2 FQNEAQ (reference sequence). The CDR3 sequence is CASSPGTVGTEAFF.

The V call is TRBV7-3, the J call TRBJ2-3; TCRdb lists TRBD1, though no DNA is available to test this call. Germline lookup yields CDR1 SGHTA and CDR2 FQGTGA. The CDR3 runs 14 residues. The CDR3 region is CASSWTGAIDTQYF.

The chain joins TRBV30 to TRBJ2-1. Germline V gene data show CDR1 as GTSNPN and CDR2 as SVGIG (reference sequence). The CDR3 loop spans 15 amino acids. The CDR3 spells CAWLRSDLKYNEQFF.